The T cell receptor beta chain under discussion was sequenced for a study of CD8 T cells in Susac syndrome. This clonotype occurred a few times. CDR3 length: 13 residues. CDR1 is SEHNR, CDR2 FQNEAQ, per germline (reference sequence). The V end was cut by 5 bases, the J end by 3 bases, with 8 bases between. Random hexamers were used to reverse transcribe an amount of roughly 0.5 to 1 ug RNA. Across 54 Vbeta and 13 Jbeta, TCR beta CDR3 was amplified with immunoSEQ multiplex PCR. TCRdb analysed the immunoSEQ multiplex PCR reads with MiXCR anew, one entry per CDR3 protein. The sample contains hundreds of thousands of distinct CDR3 sequences, about 89% of which appear only once. Blood CD8+ and CD4+ T cells underwent high-throughput TCR beta sequencing. Both CD4+ and CD8+ T cells were negatively isolated, and TEMRA cells underwent FACS enrichment.

The rearrangement joins TRBV7-9 to TRBJ2-1; D gene uncertain. The receptor comes from a human donor with multiple sclerosis. The sequencing sample was made of CD8+ T cells from PBMCs. The chain's CDR3 is CASSTVGYNEQFF. The CDR3 DNA sequence: TGTGCCAGCAGCACCGTCGGCTACAATGAGCAGTTCTTC. Full variable domain (rest looked up from reference TRBV7-9 and TRBJ2-1): DTGVSQNPRHKITKRGQNVTFRCDPISEHNRLYWYRQTLGQGPEFLTYFQNEAQLEKSRLLSDRFSAERPKGSFSTLEIQRTEQGDSAMYLCASSTVGYNEQFFGPGTRLTVL.